One and the same sample provided the 22 T cell receptor beta chains below, sequenced in a study of T-cell memory formation after mild COVID-19. TCRdb processed the 5' RACE reads anew with MiXCR; each CDR3 protein has one entry. The table records about 360,000 distinct CDR3 sequences, about an eighth of them present only once. The sample was PBMCs or a T cell subset sorted from them (not recorded which). The receptors here all came from a man between 18 and 29 years old who had mild COVID-19 (a few samples of this study predate the infection). Cell type and time point are not known.

This clonotype turned up a few times. The V call is TRBV6-5, the J call TRBJ1-1, with D possibly TRBD1 on 5 matching bases. V lost 6 bases and J 4 bases, leaving 9 bases between the germline ends. Germline CDR1 MNHEY, CDR2 SVGAGI. The CDR3 spans 12 residues. The DNA of the CDR3 is TGTGCCAGCAGAACAACAGGCACTGAAGCTTTCTTT. This sequence encodes CASRTTGTEAFF.

This clonotype has only a few counts. The V and J genes are TRBV5-6 and TRBJ2-7, with D maybe TRBD1 (5 bases). The CDR3 length is 13 residues. The V end lost 0 bases, the J end lost 3 bases, and 7 bases lay between the germline ends. From germline, CDR1 is SGHDT and CDR2 YYEEEE. CDR3 loop: CASSLGQNYEQYF. The CDR3 nucleotides are TGTGCCAGCAGCTTGGGACAGAACTACGAGCAGTACTTC.

This clonotype has more than one count but fewer than ten. This sequence joins TRBV20-1 and TRBJ1-1; D not certain. Germline-derived CDR1 and CDR2 are DFQATT and SNEGSKA (reference sequence). V lost 0 bases to trimming and J lost 7 bases, with 24 bases between them. The CDR3 is 17 amino acids. CDR3 sequence (DNA): TGCAGTGCTAGAGACCCGCCTGGGTTGGGAGTTTCGAATGAAGCTTTCTTT. Translated, it gives CSARDPPGLGVSNEAFF.

This clonotype was picked up many times. The J gene is TRBJ2-5, the V gene TRBV5-6; maybe TRBD1 (5 bases). Deletions cut 4 bases from V and 3 bases from J, with 10 bases between. CDR3 length: 13 residues. Looked up from germline, CDR1 is SGHDT and CDR2 is YYEEEE. The CDR3 bases are TGTGCCAGCAGCCCAACCAGGGAAGAGACCCAGTACTTC. Translation: CASSPTREETQYF.

This chain links TRBV7-9 with TRBJ2-3; 14 nucleotides line up with TRBD2. The CDR3 sequence is 16 residues long. Per germline, CDR1 SEHNR and CDR2 FQNEAQ (reference sequence). Losses at the gene ends were 4 bases for V and 3 bases for J; bases not matched to a gene: 3. The CDR3 DNA follows: TGTGCCAGCAGCTGGGGACTAGCGGGGGATACAGATACGCAGTATTTT. This encodes CASSWGLAGDTDTQYF.

This clonotype was seen only a few times. The V gene is TRBV5-4, the J gene TRBJ2-5; a possible D gene is TRBD1 (6 bases). Trimming removed 3 bases from V and 4 bases from J, with 10 bases in between. This CDR3 contains 13 residues. Germline V gene data show CDR1 as SGHNT and CDR2 as YYREEE (reference sequence). DNA of the CDR3: TGTGCCAGCAGCTCGGTAGGGGGAGAGACCCAGTACTTC. Its translation: CASSSVGGETQYF.

The rearrangement uses TRBV7-9 and TRBJ2-2; D gene ambiguous. This CDR3 is built from 13 residues. Germline V CDR1 and CDR2: SEHNR, FQNEAQ (reference sequence). V was trimmed by 2 bases and J by 9 bases, leaving 10 bases between them. The CDR3 sequence: CASSLIVAWELFF. The CDR3 nucleotides are TGTGCCAGCAGCTTAATCGTCGCCTGGGAGCTGTTTTTT.

CDR3 in amino acids: CASSLGGARTGELFF. The CDR3, as DNA: TGTGCCAGCAGCCTAGGGGGGGCTCGCACCGGGGAGCTGTTTTTT. The rearrangement joins TRBV3-1 to TRBJ2-2; weak D call: TRBD2 (7 bases). Trimming removed 4 bases from V and 4 bases from J, with 13 bases in between. The CDR3 is made up of 15 amino acids. Germline CDR1 reads LGHDT; CDR2 reads YNNKEL (reference sequence). Supplemented by reference TRBV3-1 and TRBJ2-2, the full variable domain reads DTAVSQTPKYLVTQMGNDKSIKCEQNLGHDTMYWYKQDSKKFLKIMFSYNNKELIINETVPNRFSPKSPDKAHLNLHINSLELGDSAVYFCASSLGGARTGELFFGEGSRLTVL.

This chain connects TRBV7-3 to TRBJ2-1; the D gene is possibly TRBD2 (6 bases). There are 13 residues in the CDR3. Germline CDR1 and CDR2: SGHTA and FQGTGA. The germline V and J ends were trimmed by 5 bases and 14 bases, with 19 bases remaining between them. The CDR3 bases are TGTGCCAGCAGCACACGTCAGGGTGGGACTGAGTTCTTC. This sequence encodes CASSTRQGGTEFF.

This clonotype was picked up a small number of times. The chain is built from TRBV10-3 and TRBJ2-1; D remains unclear. Trimming took off 1 base at V and 8 bases at J, with 18 bases between the two ends. Germline loops: CDR1 ENHRY, CDR2 SYGVKD. This CDR3 region has 16 residues. Here the CDR3 DNA reads TGTGCCATCAGTGAGTTCCCCCGCCGAGCAGGCGATGAGCAGTTCTTC. As protein: CAISEFPRRAGDEQFF.

This chain joins TRBV4-3 and TRBJ2-5; 7 nucleotides match TRBD1. J was trimmed by 7 bases and V by 2 bases; bases with no gene match: 4. Germline loops: CDR1 LGHNA, CDR2 YSLEER. The CDR3 is 13 amino acids. DNA for the CDR3: TGCGCCAGCAGCCAACGGACAGGAGCGACCCAGTACTTC. It translates to CASSQRTGATQYF.

The chain joins TRBV7-8 to TRBJ2-3; 12 nucleotides match TRBD2. The length of the CDR3 is 17 residues. The V gene's germline CDR1 is SGHVS and CDR2 FQNEAQ. After removal of 5 bases from V and 0 bases from J, the junction contained 6 bases not matched to a gene. The CDR3 spells CASSDGLAGSSTDTQYF. CDR3 nucleotide sequence: TGTGCCAGCAGCGACGGACTAGCGGGGTCTAGCACAGATACGCAGTATTTT.

This clonotype was seen a handful of times. The V gene is TRBV19, the J gene TRBJ2-7; 8 nucleotides line up with TRBD2. CDR3 length: 13 amino acids. CDR1 LNHDA and CDR2 SQIVND come from the germline V gene (reference sequence). V lost 3 bases to trimming and J lost 3 bases; unmatched junction nucleotides: 1. CDR3 region: CASSIGGGYEQYV. The CDR3 coding sequence is TGTGCCAGTAGTATCGGGGGGGGCTACGAGCAGTACGTC.

This clonotype was recorded many times. This chain connects TRBV12-3 or TRBV12-4 to TRBJ1-2; a possible D gene is TRBD1 (5 bases). The V end was cut by 6 bases, the J end by 4 bases, with 18 bases between. The CDR3 runs 15 residues. CDR3 in DNA: TGTGCCAGCAGCTCCATGCAGGGTGACGCCTATGGCTACACCTTC. This encodes CASSSMQGDAYGYTF.

This clonotype was observed once. The J gene is TRBJ1-2, the V gene TRBV7-2; TRBD1 matches at 7 bases. Unmatched junction bases numbered 12, after V lost 5 bases and J lost 6 bases. CDR1 SGHTA and CDR2 FQGNSA come from the germline V gene. This CDR3 has 15 amino acids. The CDR3: CASSASGTAKNGYTF. CDR3 bases: TGTGCCAGCAGCGCCTCCGGGACAGCTAAGAATGGCTACACCTTC.

This clonotype was found many times. J is TRBJ1-2 and V is TRBV27; D is possibly TRBD1 (6 bases). The CDR3 is made up of 13 amino acids. CDR1 is MNHEY, CDR2 SMNVEV, per germline (reference sequence). V lost 6 bases and J lost 8, with 16 bases in between. The CDR3, as DNA: TGTGCCAGCAGCCACGGACAGAGCGGAGGCTACACCTTC. Its protein is CASSHGQSGGYTF.

This CDR3 reads CASSLAPPGPTNEKLFF. The CDR3 nucleotides are TGTGCCAGCAGCTTAGCTCCTCCAGGACCAACTAATGAAAAACTGTTTTTT. The chain is built from TRBV7-6 and TRBJ1-4; D is undetermined. V lost 0 bases to trimming and J lost 0 bases, with 11 bases between them. Germline V lookup: CDR1 SGHVS, CDR2 FNYEAQ. The CDR3 extends over 17 amino acids.

This clonotype was observed a handful of times. The chain couples TRBV6-2 or TRBV6-3 to TRBJ2-7; D is perhaps TRBD2 (6 bases). Germline V CDR1 and CDR2: MNHEY, SVGEGT. The CDR3 sequence is 14 residues long. The V gene lost 6 bases and the J gene lost 2 bases, with 14 bases spanning the gap. The CDR3 nucleotides read TGTGCCAGCAGCTCCGGGACTTCCCCCTACGAGCAGTACGTC. This encodes CASSSGTSPYEQYV.

The chain joins TRBV4-3 to TRBJ2-2; D unresolved. The CDR3 runs 16 residues. Deletions cut 0 bases from V and 1 base from J, with 9 bases between. Germline V gene sequence: CDR1 LGHNA, CDR2 YSLEER. CDR3 in amino acids: CASSQDFRRNTGELFF. CDR3 nucleotide sequence: TGCGCCAGCAGCCAAGACTTCAGGCGGAACACCGGGGAGCTGTTTTTT.

This clonotype has a handful of counts. The rearrangement uses TRBV12-3 or TRBV12-4 and TRBJ2-6, with TRBD1 matching 9 bases. The CDR3 covers 15 residues. Trimming at V came to 5 bases and at J to 13 bases, leaving 12 bases not matched to a gene. DNA for the CDR3: TGTGCCAGCAGTCCCATACAGGGGGCACGAAGAGTCCTGACTTTC. This translates into CASSPIQGARRVLTF.

V is TRBV29-1 and J is TRBJ1-5, with D perhaps matching TRBD1 (5 bases). Germline CDR1 SQVTM, CDR2 ANQGSEA. V gave up 1 base and J gave up 6 bases, with 10 bases separating them. The CDR3 is made up of 13 amino acids. This CDR3 reads CSVEGQGGQPQHF. In DNA form, the CDR3 reads TGCAGCGTTGAAGGGCAGGGAGGTCAGCCCCAGCATTTT.

The J gene is TRBJ1-6, the V gene TRBV2, with TRBD1 matching 9 bases. The CDR3 spans 13 residues. V lost 4 bases, J lost 11 bases, and 3 bases stayed unmatched. CDR1 and CDR2 (germline): SNHLY, FYNNEI. CDR3 sequence reads: CASSAGTGTPLHF. The CDR3 coding sequence is TGTGCCAGCAGTGCAGGGACAGGGACACCCCTCCACTTT.